Below, 7 T cell receptor beta chains from the same sample are listed, as sequenced in a study of cytomegalovirus exposure and HLA in healthy donors. Primers included in the PCR were 60 Vbeta and 13 Jbeta primers. Repertoires were generated with immunoSEQ multiplex PCR, while TCRdb's copy carries only in-frame clones and drops some. The data show approximately 150,000 clones, with approximately 82% seen just once and 1.5% to 2.5% held by the top ten. Sequencing was carried out using PBMCs. The source of these receptors is a woman aged 40 to 50 in good health and CMV-seronegative.

CDR3 coding DNA: TGTGCCAGCATGGGGGCAGGGGGCACAGATACGCAGTATTTT. As protein: CASMGAGGTDTQYF. This chain connects TRBV6-5 to TRBJ2-3, with a possible D match to TRBD1 (6 bases). Trimming cost V 7 bases and J 1 base, with 12 bases left between them. Per germline, CDR1 MNHEY and CDR2 SVGAGI. The CDR3 sequence is 14 residues long.

The chain employs TRBV5-4 and TRBJ1-5, with a possible D match to TRBD1 (6 bases). The CDR3 has 16 amino acids. The V gene's germline CDR1 is SGHNT and CDR2 YYREEE (reference sequence). V shed 3 bases and J shed 1 base, with 14 bases lying between them. CDR3 amino acids: CASSYAGVWSNQPQHF. The CDR3 nucleotides are TGTGCCAGCAGCTACGCAGGGGTATGGAGCAATCAGCCCCAGCATTTT.

This chain links TRBV4-3 with TRBJ2-2; D unclear. CDR3 size: 16 residues. V was shortened by 0 bases and J by 4 bases, with 12 bases between the two germline ends. CDR1 is LGHNA and CDR2 is YSLEER in the germline V gene. CDR3 nucleotide sequence: TGCGCCAGCAGCCAAGATCGCGGCAGCCTCACCGGGGAGCTGTTTTTT. It translates to CASSQDRGSLTGELFF.

This rearrangement joins TRBV19 to TRBJ1-5, with a possible D match to TRBD1 (6 bases). V lost 7 bases, J lost 0 bases, and 13 bases lay in between. The CDR3 contains 15 residues. Germline V gene lookup returns CDR1 LNHDA and CDR2 SQIVND (reference sequence). The CDR3 reads CASNPTGFSNQPQHF. CDR3 in DNA: TGTGCCAGTAACCCCACAGGGTTTAGCAATCAGCCCCAGCATTTT.

V gene TRBV11-2 combines with J gene TRBJ2-3; TRBD2 aligns across 10 bases. Germline CDR1 and CDR2: SGHAT and FQNNGV. The V and J ends lost 6 bases and 4 bases, in that order; junction bases with no gene match: 10. This CDR3 is built from 16 residues. CDR3 nucleotides: TGTGCCAGCAGTAACATGCTAGCGGGAGCGGCAGATACGCAGTATTTT. Amino acid sequence: CASSNMLAGAADTQYF. The full variable domain, in which reference TRBV11-2 and TRBJ2-3 provide the parts outside the CDR3, is EAGVAQSPRYKIIEKRQSVAFWCNPISGHATLYWYQQILGQGPKLLIQFQNNGVVDDSQLPKDRFSAERLKGVDSTLKIQPAKLEDSAVYLCASSNMLAGAADTQYFGPGTRLTVL.

V usage is TRBV7-3 and J usage is TRBJ2-5; 10 nucleotides line up with TRBD1. Germline-derived CDR1 and CDR2 are SGHTA and FQGTGA. The CDR3 is made up of 14 amino acids. Trimming removed 5 bases from V and 4 bases from J; junction bases left unmatched: 4. CDR3: CASSRQGARETQYF. As DNA, the CDR3 is TGTGCCAGCAGCAGACAGGGGGCGCGAGAGACCCAGTACTTC.

J is TRBJ2-7 and V is TRBV5-4; 8 nucleotides match TRBD1. V was clipped by 2 bases and J by 4 bases; unmatched bases: 8. Germline CDR1 reads SGHNT; CDR2 reads YYREEE (reference sequence). The CDR3 extends over 15 amino acids. The CDR3 DNA follows: TGTGCCAGCAGCTTACAGGGGGTGATCGATTACGAGCAGTACTTC. It is translated as CASSLQGVIDYEQYF.